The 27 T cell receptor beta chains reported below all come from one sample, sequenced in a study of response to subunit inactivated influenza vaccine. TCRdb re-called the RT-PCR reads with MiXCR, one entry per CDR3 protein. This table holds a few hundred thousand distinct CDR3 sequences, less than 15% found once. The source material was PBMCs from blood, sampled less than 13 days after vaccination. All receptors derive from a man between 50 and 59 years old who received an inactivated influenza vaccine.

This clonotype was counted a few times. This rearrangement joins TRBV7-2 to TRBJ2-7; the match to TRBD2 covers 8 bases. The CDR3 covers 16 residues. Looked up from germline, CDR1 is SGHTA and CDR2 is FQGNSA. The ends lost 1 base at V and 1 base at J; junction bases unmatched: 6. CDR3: CASSLGGAGASYEQYF. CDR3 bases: TGTGCCAGCAGCTTAGGAGGAGCGGGAGCTTCCTACGAGCAGTACTTC.

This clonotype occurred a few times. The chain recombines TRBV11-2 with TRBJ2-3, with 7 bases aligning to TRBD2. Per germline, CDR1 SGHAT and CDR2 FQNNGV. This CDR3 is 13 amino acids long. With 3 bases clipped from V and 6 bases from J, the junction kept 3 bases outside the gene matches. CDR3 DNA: TGTGCCAGCAGCTTTCCCGGGGGGGATACGCAGTATTTT. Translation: CASSFPGGDTQYF.

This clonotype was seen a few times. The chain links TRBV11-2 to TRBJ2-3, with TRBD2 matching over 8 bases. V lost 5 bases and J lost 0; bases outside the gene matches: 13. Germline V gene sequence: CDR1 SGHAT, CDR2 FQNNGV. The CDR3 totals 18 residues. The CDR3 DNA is TGTGCCAGCAGCCGAGGGGCGGTAGCGGGGAGCAGCACAGATACGCAGTATTTT. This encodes CASSRGAVAGSSTDTQYF. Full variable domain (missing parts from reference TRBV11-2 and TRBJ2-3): EAGVAQSPRYKIIEKRQSVAFWCNPISGHATLYWYQQILGQGPKLLIQFQNNGVVDDSQLPKDRFSAERLKGVDSTLKIQPAKLEDSAVYLCASSRGAVAGSSTDTQYFGPGTRLTVL.

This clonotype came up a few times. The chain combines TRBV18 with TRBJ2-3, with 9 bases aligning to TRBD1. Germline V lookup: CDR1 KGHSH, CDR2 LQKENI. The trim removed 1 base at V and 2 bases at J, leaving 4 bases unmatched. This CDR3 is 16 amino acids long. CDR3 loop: CASSPRQGVPTDTQYF. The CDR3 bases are TGTGCCAGCTCACCACGACAGGGGGTGCCCACAGATACGCAGTATTTT. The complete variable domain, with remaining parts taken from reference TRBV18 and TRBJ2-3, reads NAGVMQNPRHLVRRRGQEARLRCSPMKGHSHVYWYRQLPEEGLKFMVYLQKENIIDESGMPKERFSAEFPKEGPSILRIQQVVRGDSAAYFCASSPRQGVPTDTQYFGPGTRLTVL.

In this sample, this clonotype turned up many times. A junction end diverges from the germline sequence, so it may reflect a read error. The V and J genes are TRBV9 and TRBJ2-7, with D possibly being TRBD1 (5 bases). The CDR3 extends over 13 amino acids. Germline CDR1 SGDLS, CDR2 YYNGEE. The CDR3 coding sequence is TGCGCCAGCAGTGCAGGGTCCTCCTACGAGCAGTACTTC. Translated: CASSAGSSYEQYF.

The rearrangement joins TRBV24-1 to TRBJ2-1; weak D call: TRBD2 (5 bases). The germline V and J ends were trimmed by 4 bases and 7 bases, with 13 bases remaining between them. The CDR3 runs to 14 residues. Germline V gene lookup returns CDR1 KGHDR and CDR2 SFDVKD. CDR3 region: CATSDSRVRNEQFF. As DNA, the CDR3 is TGTGCCACCAGTGACTCGCGGGTGAGGAATGAGCAGTTCTTC.

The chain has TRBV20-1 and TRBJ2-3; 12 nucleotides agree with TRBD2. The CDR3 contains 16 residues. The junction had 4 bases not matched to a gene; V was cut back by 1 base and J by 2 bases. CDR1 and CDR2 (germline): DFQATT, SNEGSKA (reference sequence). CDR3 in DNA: TGCAGTGCTAGAGCCCCTAGCGGGAGGGACACAGATACGCAGTATTTT. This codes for CSARAPSGRDTDTQYF.

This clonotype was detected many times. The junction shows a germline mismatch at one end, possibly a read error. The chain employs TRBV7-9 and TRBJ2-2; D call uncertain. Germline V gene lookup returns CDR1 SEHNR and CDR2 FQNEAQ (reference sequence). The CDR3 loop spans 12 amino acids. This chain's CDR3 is CASSLDTGELFF. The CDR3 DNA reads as TGTGCCAGCAGTTTAGACACCGGGGAGCTGTTTTTT.

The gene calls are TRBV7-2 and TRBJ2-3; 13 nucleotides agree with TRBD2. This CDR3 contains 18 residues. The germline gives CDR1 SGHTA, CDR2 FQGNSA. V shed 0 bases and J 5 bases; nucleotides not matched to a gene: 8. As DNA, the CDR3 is TGTGCCAGCAGCTTAGCTGGACTAGCGGGGGTTCGCATAGATACGCAGTATTTT. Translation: CASSLAGLAGVRIDTQYF.

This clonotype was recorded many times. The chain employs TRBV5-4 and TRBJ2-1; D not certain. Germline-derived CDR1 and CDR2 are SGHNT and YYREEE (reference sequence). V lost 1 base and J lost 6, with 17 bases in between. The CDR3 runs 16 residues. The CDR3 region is CASSLWVDGRSNEQFF. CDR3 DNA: TGTGCCAGCAGCTTGTGGGTGGATGGCAGGAGCAATGAGCAGTTCTTC.

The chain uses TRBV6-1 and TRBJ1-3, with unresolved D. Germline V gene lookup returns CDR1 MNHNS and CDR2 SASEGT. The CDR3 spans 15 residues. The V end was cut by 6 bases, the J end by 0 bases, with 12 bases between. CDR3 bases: TGTGCCAGCAGGTCCGGGAGGCACTCTGGAAACACCATATATTTT. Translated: CASRSGRHSGNTIYF.

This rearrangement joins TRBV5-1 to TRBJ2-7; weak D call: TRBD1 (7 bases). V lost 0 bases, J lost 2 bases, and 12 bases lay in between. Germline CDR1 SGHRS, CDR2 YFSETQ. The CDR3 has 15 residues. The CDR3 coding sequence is TGCGCCAGCAGCTTGGCCGCGGGACAGACCTACGAGCAGTACTTC. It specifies CASSLAAGQTYEQYF.

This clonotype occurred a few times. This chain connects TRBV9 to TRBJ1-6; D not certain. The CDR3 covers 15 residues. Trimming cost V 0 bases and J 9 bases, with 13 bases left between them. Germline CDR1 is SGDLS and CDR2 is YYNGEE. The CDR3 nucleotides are TGTGCCAGCAGCGTAGATAACTCGGTGCGTTCACCCCTCCACTTT. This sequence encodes CASSVDNSVRSPLHF. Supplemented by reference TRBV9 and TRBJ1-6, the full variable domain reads DSGVTQTPKHLITATGQRVTLRCSPRSGDLSVYWYQQSLDQGLQFLIQYYNGEERAKGNILERFSAQQFPDLHSELNLSSLELGDSALYFCASSVDNSVRSPLHFGNGTRLTVT.

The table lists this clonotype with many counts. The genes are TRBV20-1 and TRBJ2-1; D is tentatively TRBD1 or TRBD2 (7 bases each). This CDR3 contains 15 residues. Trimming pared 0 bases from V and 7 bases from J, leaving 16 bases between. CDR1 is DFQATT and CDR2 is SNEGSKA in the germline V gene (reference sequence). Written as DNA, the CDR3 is TGCAGTGCTAGAGATGTGTCCAGGGGGGGGAATGAGCAGTTCTTC. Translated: CSARDVSRGGNEQFF.

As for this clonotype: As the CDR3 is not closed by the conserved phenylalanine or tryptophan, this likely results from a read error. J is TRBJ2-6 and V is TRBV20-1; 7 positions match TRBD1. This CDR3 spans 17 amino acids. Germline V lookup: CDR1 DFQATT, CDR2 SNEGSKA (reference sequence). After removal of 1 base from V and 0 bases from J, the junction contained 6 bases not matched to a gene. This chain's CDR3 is CSARGRDSFSGANVLTS. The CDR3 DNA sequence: TGCAGTGCTAGAGGTCGGGACAGCTTCTCTGGGGCCAACGTCCTGACTTCC.

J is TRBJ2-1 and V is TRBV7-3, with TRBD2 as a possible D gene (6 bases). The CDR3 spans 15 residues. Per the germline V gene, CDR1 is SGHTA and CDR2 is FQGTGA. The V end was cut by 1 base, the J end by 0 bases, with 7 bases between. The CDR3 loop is CASSLIGGSYNEQFF. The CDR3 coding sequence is TGTGCCAGCAGCTTAATCGGGGGCTCCTACAATGAGCAGTTCTTC.

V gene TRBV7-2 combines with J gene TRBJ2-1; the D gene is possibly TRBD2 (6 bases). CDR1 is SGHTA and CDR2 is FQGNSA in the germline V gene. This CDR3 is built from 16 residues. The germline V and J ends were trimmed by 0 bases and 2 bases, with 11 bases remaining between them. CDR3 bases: TGTGCCAGCAGCTTAGCGGCGCGGGGAACCTACAATGAGCAGTTCTTC. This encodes CASSLAARGTYNEQFF.

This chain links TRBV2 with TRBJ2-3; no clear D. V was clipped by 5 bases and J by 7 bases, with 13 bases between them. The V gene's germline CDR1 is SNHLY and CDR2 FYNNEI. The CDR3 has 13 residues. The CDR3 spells CASSRGVSNTQYF. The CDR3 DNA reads TGTGCCAGCAGTAGAGGTGTATCTAATACGCAGTATTTT.

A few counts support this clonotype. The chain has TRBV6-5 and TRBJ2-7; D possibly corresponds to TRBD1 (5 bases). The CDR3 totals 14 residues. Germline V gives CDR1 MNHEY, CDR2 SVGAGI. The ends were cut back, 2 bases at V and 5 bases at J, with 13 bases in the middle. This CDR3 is CASSYNRFWDEQYF. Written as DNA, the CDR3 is TGTGCCAGCAGTTACAACAGGTTCTGGGACGAGCAGTACTTC.

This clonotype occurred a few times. CDR3 sequence: CASSAARNEQFF. CDR3 DNA sequence: TGTGCCAGCAGTGCGGCGAGGAATGAGCAGTTCTTC. The chain uses TRBV6-2 or TRBV6-3 and TRBJ2-1; D is ambiguous. Trimming stripped 5 bases from V and 7 bases from J, with 9 bases between. The CDR3 loop spans 12 amino acids. Germline CDR1 reads MNHEY; CDR2 reads SVGEGT.

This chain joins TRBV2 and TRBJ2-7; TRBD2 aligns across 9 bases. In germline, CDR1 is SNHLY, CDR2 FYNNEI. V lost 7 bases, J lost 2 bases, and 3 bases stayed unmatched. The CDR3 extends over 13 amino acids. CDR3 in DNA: TGTGCCAGCATCGGCGGGAGGGCCTACGAGCAGTACTTC. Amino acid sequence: CASIGGRAYEQYF.

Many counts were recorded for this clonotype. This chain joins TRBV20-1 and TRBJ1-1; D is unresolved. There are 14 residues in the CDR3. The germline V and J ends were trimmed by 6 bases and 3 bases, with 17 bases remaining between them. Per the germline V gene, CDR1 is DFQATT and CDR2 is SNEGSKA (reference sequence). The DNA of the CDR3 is TGCAGTGCGAAAACTTACCTTAGTGACACTGAAGCTTTCTTT. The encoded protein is CSAKTYLSDTEAFF.

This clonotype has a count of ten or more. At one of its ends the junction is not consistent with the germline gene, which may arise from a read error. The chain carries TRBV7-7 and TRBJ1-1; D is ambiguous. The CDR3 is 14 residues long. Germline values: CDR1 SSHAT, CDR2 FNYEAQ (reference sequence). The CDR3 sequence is CASSPLGSNTEAFF. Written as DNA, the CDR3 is TGTGCTAGCAGCCCACTGGGATCGAACACTGAAGCTTTCTTT. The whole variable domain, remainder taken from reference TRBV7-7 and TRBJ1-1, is GAGVSQSPRYKVTKRGQDVTLRCDPISSHATLYWYQQALGQGPEFLTYFNYEAQPDKSGLPSDRFSAERPEGSISTLTIQRTEQRDSAMYRCASSPLGSNTEAFFGQGTRLTVV.

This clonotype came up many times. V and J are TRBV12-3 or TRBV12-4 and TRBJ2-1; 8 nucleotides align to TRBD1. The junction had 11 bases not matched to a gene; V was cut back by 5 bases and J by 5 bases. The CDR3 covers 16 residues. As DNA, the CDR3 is TGTGCCAGCAGTCCACCCAACAGGGGGTCCGACAATGAGCAGTTCTTC. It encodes CASSPPNRGSDNEQFF.

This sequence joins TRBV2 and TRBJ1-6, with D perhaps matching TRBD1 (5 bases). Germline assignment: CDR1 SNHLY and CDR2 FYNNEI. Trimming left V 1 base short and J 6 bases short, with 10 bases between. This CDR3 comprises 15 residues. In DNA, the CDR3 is TGTGCCAGCAGTGAAGGCCCTAGGGGTAATTCACCCCTCCACTTT. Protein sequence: CASSEGPRGNSPLHF.

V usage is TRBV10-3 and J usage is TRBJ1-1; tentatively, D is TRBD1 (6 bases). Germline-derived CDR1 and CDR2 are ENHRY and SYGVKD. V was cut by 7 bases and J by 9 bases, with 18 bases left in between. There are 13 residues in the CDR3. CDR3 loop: CAINFDRTSQAFF. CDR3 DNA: TGTGCCATCAACTTCGACAGGACGAGTCAAGCTTTCTTT.

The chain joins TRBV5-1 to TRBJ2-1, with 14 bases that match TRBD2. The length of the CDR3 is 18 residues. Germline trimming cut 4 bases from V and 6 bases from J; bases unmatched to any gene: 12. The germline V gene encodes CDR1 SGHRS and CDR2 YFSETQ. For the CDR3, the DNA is TGCGCCAGCAGCCGTCCAACCGGGACTAGCGGGAGTTCCAATGAGCAGTTCTTC. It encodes CASSRPTGTSGSSNEQFF.